This record concerns one T cell receptor (beta chain) sequence. Authors' methods: Amplified reference gene primers provided the basis for estimating nucleated cell counts. The protocol was immunoSEQ multiplex PCR, while the TCRdb copy is restricted to in-frame clones and leaves out a portion. V and J calls and clone size are copied from that table; D and trimming were computed from the DNA. The data show roughly 190,000 clones, around 84% seen once. CDR3 length: 15 amino acids. V gave up 2 bases and J gave up 8 bases, with 15 bases separating them. Per germline, CDR1 SGHAT and CDR2 FQDESV (reference sequence). These data are taken from a study of blood T cell repertoires in COVID-19. Study-wide background: Material from acute and convalescent COVID-19 was sourced from the United States, Italy and Spain. The analysed material was cDNA or gDNA that came from T cells, B-cell-depleted T cells, or PBMCs.

The sample comprised peripheral blood. The chain employs TRBV11-1 and TRBJ2-2, with D perhaps matching TRBD2 (6 bases). The TCR sequence derives from a human donor in a cohort sampled during active COVID-19. The CDR3 sequence: CASSLNSVGGGELFF. DNA for the CDR3: TGTGCCAGCAGCTTAAATTCAGTTGGAGGGGGGGAGCTGTTTTTT.